The 31 T cell receptor beta chains reported below all come from one sample, sequenced in a study of T cell clusters in autoimmune cytopenias. Multiplex touch-down PCR amplified TRB using TRB-A and TRB-B pools in one tube. TCRdb derives one entry per CDR3 protein from the multiplex PCR reads, leaving out DNA. With approximately 10,000 distinct CDR3 sequences in the sample, the ten largest clones hold 9.2%. Each sample's input was 250 ng genomic DNA, some 40,000 genome equivalents. The sample taken for sequencing was peripheral blood. The receptors were gathered from a human donor with an autoimmune cytopenia or autoimmune hepatitis (not recorded which).

The chain combines TRBV5-5 with TRBJ1-1; TCRdb's D call of TRBD1 is untestable without DNA. This CDR3 spans 14 amino acids. Germline V gene data show CDR1 as SGHKS and CDR2 as YYEKEE (reference sequence). The CDR3 here is CASSLGDRATEAFF.

The chain joins TRBV7-9 to TRBJ2-2. This CDR3 has 13 residues. Germline V gives CDR1 SEHNR, CDR2 FQNEAQ (reference sequence). The CDR3 loop is CASSLYFTGELFF.

V gene TRBV20-1 combines with J gene TRBJ2-7; as DNA is missing, the TRBD2 call by TCRdb cannot be tested. There are 15 residues in the CDR3. Germline V gene sequence: CDR1 DFQATT, CDR2 SNEGSKA (reference sequence). CDR3 amino acids: CSSPRGLAGFHEQYF.

The gene calls are TRBV20-1 and TRBJ1-2; TCRdb returns TRBD1, unconfirmable since there is no DNA. The CDR3 runs to 14 residues. Germline CDR1 is DFQATT and CDR2 is SNEGSKA (reference sequence). This CDR3 is CSARDLGRDYGYTF.

According to its frequency, this clonotype is medium-sized. This sequence joins TRBV18 and TRBJ2-2. The length of the CDR3 is 15 residues. Germline CDR1 reads KGHSH; CDR2 reads LQKENI. The CDR3: CASSPPRQITGELFF.

The V call is TRBV5-1, the J call TRBJ2-5; the D gene TCRdb calls, TRBD2, cannot be checked with no DNA. CDR1 is SGHRS and CDR2 is YFSETQ in the germline V gene. The CDR3 is 16 residues long. Here the CDR3 reads CASSWTSGGVQETQYF.

This clonotype ranks as medium-sized in terms of frequency. The chain carries TRBV6-5 and TRBJ2-5; TCRdb designates TRBD1, a call that cannot be tested without DNA. The germline CDR1 and CDR2 sequences are MNHEY and SVGAGI. The CDR3 is made up of 14 amino acids. This CDR3 reads CASRPPQGGGTQYF.

The chain's CDR3 is CSLTSPGNTDTQYF. The chain is built from TRBV20-1 and TRBJ2-3; the D call from TCRdb, TRBD1, cannot be confirmed without DNA. Germline CDR1 and CDR2: DFQATT and SNEGSKA (reference sequence). This CDR3 is built from 14 residues.

This chain uses TRBV20-1 with TRBJ2-7; TCRdb returns TRBD1, unconfirmable since there is no DNA. Germline V gene data show CDR1 as DFQATT and CDR2 as SNEGSKA (reference sequence). The CDR3 totals 16 residues. CDR3 protein: CSARDLSGSRALEQYF.

This clonotype registers medium-sized by frequency. The chain employs TRBV10-3 and TRBJ2-2; TCRdb returns TRBD1, unconfirmable since there is no DNA. The CDR3 totals 12 residues. From germline, CDR1 is ENHRY and CDR2 SYGVKD. CDR3 protein: CAVGQGTGELFF.

By frequency, this clonotype is medium-sized (0.01 to 0.1%). CDR3 amino acids: CAWSVRGGWGVRVPDYEQYF. J is TRBJ2-7 and V is TRBV30; TCRdb reports TRBD1, a call that lacks DNA to check it against. The CDR3 covers 20 residues. CDR1 and CDR2 from the germline V gene are GTSNPN and SVGIG (reference sequence).

This clonotype is classed as medium-sized by frequency. This chain links TRBV6-5 with TRBJ2-7. The germline CDR1 and CDR2 sequences are MNHEY and SVGAGI. This CDR3 spans 15 amino acids. The chain's CDR3 is CASSYSGTAGDEQYF.

This chain links TRBV4-1 with TRBJ1-2; absent DNA, TCRdb's TRBD1 call cannot be checked. The germline V gene encodes CDR1 MGHRA and CDR2 YSYEKL. This CDR3 region has 16 residues. This CDR3 reads CASSQARTTGVYGYTF.

The CDR3 loop is CASSPGAGEETQYF. The rearrangement joins TRBV6-5 to TRBJ2-5; TCRdb lists TRBD1, though no DNA is available to test this call. This CDR3 contains 14 residues. The germline V gene encodes CDR1 MNHEY and CDR2 SVGAGI.

V usage is TRBV27 and J usage is TRBJ1-1; TCRdb selects TRBD1, and the lack of DNA leaves this call unchecked. CDR3 size: 12 residues. Germline loops: CDR1 MNHEY, CDR2 SMNVEV (reference sequence). The CDR3 region is CASSSLTDKAFF.

This clonotype is classed as medium-sized (0.01 to 0.1%) by frequency. The rearrangement links TRBV5-5 to TRBJ2-7; TCRdb gives TRBD1 as the D gene, but with no DNA this cannot be confirmed. Germline-derived CDR1 and CDR2 are SGHKS and YYEKEE (reference sequence). The CDR3 spans 15 residues. The CDR3 region is CASRDPGQGSYEQYF.

The V and J genes are TRBV13 and TRBJ2-3; TCRdb proposes TRBD2, but this gene call is untestable without DNA. The CDR3 contains 17 residues. Germline CDR1 PRHDT, CDR2 FYEKMQ (reference sequence). The CDR3 loop reads CASSLGARGVGPDTQYF. Full variable domain (missing parts from reference TRBV13 and TRBJ2-3): AAGVIQSPRHLIKEKRETATLKCYPIPRHDTVYWYQQGPGQDPQFLISFYEKMQSDKGSIPDRFSAQQFSDYHSELNMSSLELGDSALYFCASSLGARGVGPDTQYFGPGTRLTVL.

According to its frequency, this clonotype is medium-sized. The rearrangement links TRBV30 to TRBJ1-2; without DNA, the TCRdb call of TRBD1 cannot be checked. This CDR3 spans 14 amino acids. Looked up from germline, CDR1 is GTSNPN and CDR2 is SVGIG (reference sequence). CDR3 region: CAWSGRDREYGYTF.

The V and J genes are TRBV18 and TRBJ1-2; as DNA is missing, the TRBD1 call by TCRdb cannot be tested. CDR1 is KGHSH and CDR2 is LQKENI in the germline V gene. The CDR3 is 14 amino acids. The chain's CDR3 is CASSPLDRDYGYTF.

The V and J genes are TRBV5-1 and TRBJ1-1; checking the TCRdb D call of TRBD1 is not possible without DNA. CDR3 size: 16 residues. Germline V gene lookup returns CDR1 SGHRS and CDR2 YFSETQ. CDR3 sequence reads: CASSWRQAGMNTEAFF.

J is TRBJ2-5 and V is TRBV6-1; TCRdb reports TRBD2, a call that lacks DNA to check it against. CDR1 and CDR2 (germline): MNHNS, SASEGT. CDR3 size: 15 residues. CDR3 amino acids: CASSEVSGGQETQYF.

V and J are TRBV19 and TRBJ1-3; the D call from TCRdb, TRBD1, cannot be confirmed without DNA. The germline gives CDR1 LNHDA, CDR2 SQIVND (reference sequence). This CDR3 is built from 14 residues. The CDR3 sequence: CASSIGTGGNTIYF.

The genes are TRBV4-3 and TRBJ1-6; TCRdb calls TRBD1, which cannot be checked without DNA. Looked up from germline, CDR1 is LGHNA and CDR2 is YSLEER. The CDR3 length is 15 residues. CDR3 residues: CASSQDRGNNSPLHF.

CDR3 amino acids: CASSGVAEQFF. The V gene is TRBV7-9, the J gene TRBJ2-1. CDR3 length equals 11 residues. Per the germline V gene, CDR1 is SEHNR and CDR2 is FQNEAQ (reference sequence). The full variable domain, its missing parts supplied by reference TRBV7-9 and TRBJ2-1, is DTGVSQNPRHKITKRGQNVTFRCDPISEHNRLYWYRQTLGQGPEFLTYFQNEAQLEKSRLLSDRFSAERPKGSFSTLEIQRTEQGDSAMYLCASSGVAEQFFGPGTRLTVL.

This clonotype is identified as medium-sized from frequency. The V gene is TRBV5-6, the J gene TRBJ2-7; TCRdb's D gene call, TRBD1, goes unchecked for lack of DNA. CDR1 and CDR2 from the germline V gene are SGHDT and YYEEEE. CDR3 size: 14 residues. This CDR3 is CASHPRDSPYEQYF.

The chain carries TRBV28 and TRBJ2-1. Germline assignment: CDR1 MDHEN and CDR2 SYDVKM. The CDR3 is 15 residues long. This CDR3 is CASNLGRAYYNEQFF.

CDR3 protein: CASSPPSSSYNEQFF. The rearrangement links TRBV18 to TRBJ2-1. The CDR3 spans 15 residues. CDR1 and CDR2 from the germline V gene are KGHSH and LQKENI.

The chain carries TRBV7-9 and TRBJ2-3. Germline V gives CDR1 SEHNR, CDR2 FQNEAQ (reference sequence). The CDR3 covers 12 residues. The CDR3 reads CASSLVGDTQYF.

The chain recombines TRBV7-2 with TRBJ2-7. Germline V CDR1 and CDR2: SGHTA, FQGNSA. The CDR3 runs to 13 residues. The CDR3 here is CASSSEQGHEQYF.

Considering frequency, this clonotype is medium-sized. This chain links TRBV27 with TRBJ2-1; TCRdb proposes TRBD1, but this gene call is untestable without DNA. The V gene's germline CDR1 is MNHEY and CDR2 SMNVEV (reference sequence). The CDR3 sequence is 13 residues long. The CDR3 loop reads CASRKQGYNEQFF.

V is TRBV27 and J is TRBJ2-3; TCRdb's D gene call, TRBD1, goes unchecked for lack of DNA. The germline CDR1 and CDR2 sequences are MNHEY and SMNVEV (reference sequence). This CDR3 region has 14 residues. The CDR3 sequence is CASSTSDRENTQYF.